This T cell receptor (beta chain) is drawn from a study of blood T cells in healthy people across ages. A J-beta primer mix and a sample-barcoded 5' primer were used in a second PCR of roughly 6 to 12 cycles. TCRdb redid the calling of the 5' RACE reads with MiXCR, one entry per CDR3 protein. The sample has more than 1.4 million distinct CDR3 sequences; 35% to 45% are singletons. This clonotype was detected only a few times. In germline, CDR1 is SGDLS, CDR2 YYNGEE. The CDR3 spans 14 residues. Trimming took 0 bases from V and 9 from J, leaving 13 bases between them. The rearrangement links TRBV9 to TRBJ2-1; maybe TRBD2 (6 bases). This TCR was sampled from a woman between 18 and 29 years old in good health. What was sequenced was blood. Written as DNA, the CDR3 is TGTGCCAGCAGCGTAGTATCGGGGCGGGGTGAGCAGTTCTTC. Translated, it gives CASSVVSGRGEQFF.